This T cell receptor beta chain was sequenced for a study of T cell responses to AZD1222 COVID-19 vaccine. The assay was immunoSEQ multiplex PCR, and TCRdb's table has in-frame clones only and misses some. The data show 90,000 to 95,000 clones, approximately 90% seen once. The V gene's germline CDR1 is SGHRS and CDR2 YFSETQ. V was clipped by 0 bases and J by 2 bases, with 9 bases between them. The CDR3 spans 15 residues. Sequencing was performed on peripheral blood, taken on day 0 of AZD1222 vaccination. The chain carries TRBV5-1 and TRBJ1-3; D might be TRBD1 (5 bases). The receptor was derived from an adult in good health. The CDR3 DNA reads as TGCGCCAGCAGCTTGGGCCAGGGTGCTGGAAACACCATATATTTT. Protein: CASSLGQGAGNTIYF. Complete variable domain (other parts from reference TRBV5-1 and TRBJ1-3): KAGVTQTPRYLIKTRGQQVTLSCSPISGHRSVSWYQQTPGQGLQFLFEYFSETQRNKGNFPGRFSGRQFSNSRSEMNVSTLELGDSALYLCASSLGQGAGNTIYFGEGSWLTVV.